The entry below describes one T cell receptor (beta chain). The trim removed 2 bases at V and 3 bases at J, leaving 3 bases unmatched. Per germline, CDR1 ENHRY and CDR2 SYGVKD. The CDR3 is made up of 15 amino acids. This record belongs to a study of control samples from healthy donors and cancer patients. Here immunoSEQ multiplex PCR was the method, and the copy in TCRdb shows in-frame clones only, minus some. The sample carries around 140,000 clones, about 90% recorded once. The chain couples TRBV10-3 to TRBJ2-2; the match to TRBD1 covers 7 bases. The source material was blood. This TCR came from a man between 18 and 29 years old in good health. The CDR3 sequence is CAISETGAHTGELFF. CDR3 DNA: TGTGCCATCAGTGAGACAGGGGCCCACACCGGGGAGCTGTTTTTT.